These 10 T cell receptor beta chains were sequenced from one sample in a study of blood T cell repertoires in COVID-19 (TCRdb year 2020). The library was obtained by the immunoSEQ multiplex PCR assay. The clones in this table, taken by TCRdb from immuneACCESS, are in-frame only. Not every clone is retained; where verified, under half of the shortfall comes from an unresolved V gene, and the cause of the rest is unknown. This sample is represented by about 70,000 clones; around 85% of them were singletons. Roughly 5% of the sample goes to the ten largest clones. The sequenced sample consisted of peripheral blood. The receptor set was obtained from a man older than 75 with acute or convalescent COVID-19.

The rearrangement links TRBV6-5 to TRBJ1-1, with no clear D. The CDR3 contains 12 residues. In germline, CDR1 is MNHEY, CDR2 SVGAGI. Trimming pared 6 bases from V and 8 bases from J, leaving 13 bases between. The CDR3 sequence: CASSAPPGEAFF. The CDR3 DNA reads TGTGCCAGCAGCGCACCCCCGGGGGAAGCTTTCTTT.

The rearrangement uses TRBV5-6 and TRBJ2-7, with a possible D match to TRBD1 (5 bases). CDR1 is SGHDT, CDR2 YYEEEE, per germline. CDR3 size: 14 residues. V was shortened by 2 bases and J by 4 bases, with 13 bases between the two germline ends. The chain's CDR3 is CASSFTSTEYEQYF. The CDR3 DNA sequence: TGTGCCAGCAGCTTCACTTCGACAGAATACGAGCAGTACTTC.

The genes are TRBV4-3 and TRBJ2-3; 12 bases are a match to TRBD1. The CDR3 extends over 16 amino acids. CDR1 is LGHNA and CDR2 is YSLEER in the germline V gene. V shed 4 bases and J 4 bases; nucleotides not matched to a gene: 6. The CDR3 nucleotides read TGCGCCAGCAGCCGGGGACAGGGGGCGGAGGCAGATACGCAGTATTTT. Translating it yields CASSRGQGAEADTQYF.

The V and J genes are TRBV7-8 and TRBJ2-3; 7 bases are a match to TRBD2. In germline, CDR1 is SGHVS, CDR2 FQNEAQ. The CDR3 consists of 14 residues. J was trimmed by 1 base and V by 6 bases; bases with no gene match: 4. CDR3 sequence: CASSVLAGTDTQYF. CDR3 DNA: TGTGCCAGCAGTGTCCTAGCGGGCACAGATACGCAGTATTTT.

As concerns this clone: The same CDR3 arises from other DNA sequences in this sample as well. The chain is built from TRBV11-2 and TRBJ2-6, with D possibly being TRBD2 (5 bases). Trimming removed 2 bases at V and 0 bases at J, with 8 bases between. This CDR3 has 16 residues. CDR1 SGHAT and CDR2 FQNNGV come from the germline V gene. CDR3 coding DNA: TGTGCCAGCAGCTTATCGGGGAACTCTGGGGCCAACGTCCTGACTTTC. It specifies CASSLSGNSGANVLTF.

This clone has a single count. This rearrangement joins TRBV11-2 to TRBJ2-1, with D perhaps TRBD2 (5 bases). This CDR3 comprises 14 residues. The germline V and J ends were trimmed by 5 bases and 4 bases, with 12 bases remaining between them. Germline CDR1 and CDR2: SGHAT and FQNNGV. CDR3 nucleotides: TGTGCCAGCAGCCCACAACCGGGGTACAATGAGCAGTTCTTC. Translating it yields CASSPQPGYNEQFF.

This clone has only one observation. The rearrangement links TRBV6-1 to TRBJ2-2; 10 bases line up with TRBD1. Unmatched junction bases numbered 10, after V lost 2 bases and J lost 1 base. There are 19 residues in the CDR3. The V gene's germline CDR1 is MNHNS and CDR2 SASEGT. CDR3 sequence: CASSEYPQGQGRNTGELFF. DNA for the CDR3: TGTGCCAGCAGTGAATACCCCCAGGGACAGGGGAGGAACACCGGGGAGCTGTTTTTT.

This clone was found a few times. This chain uses TRBV2 with TRBJ1-2; 7 bases line up with TRBD1. V lost 6 bases and J lost 4; bases outside the gene matches: 5. Looked up from germline, CDR1 is SNHLY and CDR2 is FYNNEI. This CDR3 has 13 amino acids. CDR3 sequence: CASREGQSYGYTF. DNA of the CDR3: TGTGCCAGCAGGGAGGGACAGAGCTATGGCTACACCTTC.

The V call is TRBV6-2 or TRBV6-3, the J call TRBJ2-1; 9 bases fit TRBD2. V dropped 2 bases and J dropped 8; count of bases not matched to a gene: 10. CDR1 and CDR2 from the germline V gene are MNHEY and SVGEGT. The CDR3 covers 16 residues. In DNA, the CDR3 is TGTGCCAGCAGTTACACAGCGCGGGGGGGCTTCGATGAGCAGTTCTTC. Protein: CASSYTARGGFDEQFF.

This clone was counted only a few times. The V gene is TRBV6-5, the J gene TRBJ1-5, with 8 bases matching TRBD1. Germline trimming cut 6 bases from V and 2 bases from J; bases unmatched to any gene: 3. This CDR3 has 14 residues. Germline V gene lookup returns CDR1 MNHEY and CDR2 SVGAGI. The CDR3 coding sequence is TGTGCCAGCAGGAAACAGGGGGGCAATCAGCCCCAGCATTTT. This sequence encodes CASRKQGGNQPQHF.